Shown below are 8 T cell receptor beta chains from a single sample sequenced in a study of blood T cell repertoires in COVID-19 (TCRdb year 2020). Libraries were made using the immunoSEQ multiplex PCR assay. Entries here come from immuneACCESS through TCRdb and include only in-frame sequences with V and J called. Some clones fail to appear in such tables; in the studies checked, an unresolved V gene covers under half of the shortfall, and the cause of the remainder is unknown. Across this sample there are roughly 380,000 clones, with over 75% seen only once. The ten largest account for 1% to 1.5% of the sample. The sample comprised PBMCs or T cells enriched from blood (not recorded which). The receptors originated from a man between 25 and 39 years old who had recovered from COVID-19.

The CDR3 region has the DNA TGTGCCAGCAGTGAAGATAACAGGAACTATGGCTACACCTTC. It encodes CASSEDNRNYGYTF. V usage is TRBV6-1 and J usage is TRBJ1-2; D is possibly TRBD1 (5 bases). CDR1 is MNHNS, CDR2 SASEGT, per germline. Trimming stripped 1 base from V and 2 bases from J, with 8 bases between. CDR3 length: 14 amino acids.

This rearrangement joins TRBV5-1 to TRBJ1-4, with D possibly matching TRBD1 (6 bases). Trimming stripped 4 bases from V and 2 bases from J, with 15 bases between. Per the germline V gene, CDR1 is SGHRS and CDR2 is YFSETQ. CDR3 length: 16 amino acids. The CDR3 DNA reads as TGCGCCAGCAGCCCACAGTACCAGGGGACTAATGAAAAACTGTTTTTT. It codes for CASSPQYQGTNEKLFF.

The chain carries TRBV18 and TRBJ1-1; no clear D. This CDR3 is built from 14 residues. V was clipped by 6 bases and J by 1 base, with 12 bases between them. Germline V gene data show CDR1 as KGHSH and CDR2 as LQKENI. CDR3: CASSGPLGNTEAFF. Written as DNA, the CDR3 is TGTGCCAGCTCTGGGCCTTTGGGGAACACTGAAGCTTTCTTT. Complete variable domain (other parts from reference TRBV18 and TRBJ1-1): NAGVMQNPRHLVRRRGQEARLRCSPMKGHSHVYWYRQLPEEGLKFMVYLQKENIIDESGMPKERFSAEFPKEGPSILRIQQVVRGDSAAYFCASSGPLGNTEAFFGQGTRLTVV.

This chain links TRBV18 with TRBJ1-1, with D unclear. The CDR3 runs to 14 residues. V was pared by 6 bases and J by 5 bases, with 16 bases between. Looked up from germline, CDR1 is KGHSH and CDR2 is LQKENI. CDR3 DNA sequence: TGTGCCAGCTCTCAACGAGGGTTGATGACTGAAGCTTTCTTT. It yields the protein CASSQRGLMTEAFF.

Only a few counts were recorded for this clone. The gene calls are TRBV19 and TRBJ1-5; 8 bases fit TRBD1. J gave up 0 bases and V 8 bases, and 15 bases lay outside the gene matches. The CDR3 length is 18 residues. Germline V gene data show CDR1 as LNHDA and CDR2 as SQIVND (reference sequence). CDR3 residues: CASLPKYRGSLSNQPQHF. DNA for the CDR3: TGTGCCAGTCTGCCTAAATACAGGGGGTCCCTTAGCAATCAGCCCCAGCATTTT.

The rearrangement uses TRBV5-1 and TRBJ2-7; a possible D gene is TRBD1 (5 bases). The V end was cut by 5 bases, the J end by 0 bases, with 12 bases between. This CDR3 is built from 14 residues. The germline V gene encodes CDR1 SGHRS and CDR2 YFSETQ. In nucleotides, the CDR3 is TGCGCCAGCAGTGAAACGGACAACTCCTACGAGCAGTACTTC. This sequence encodes CASSETDNSYEQYF.

The genes are TRBV19 and TRBJ1-1; D might be TRBD1 (6 bases). V lost 5 bases, J lost 5 bases, and 21 bases lay in between. This CDR3 spans 16 amino acids. CDR1 is LNHDA, CDR2 SQIVND, per germline (reference sequence). In nucleotides, the CDR3 is TGTGCCAGTAGTGCTATAACAGGGTTGGAATCTACTGAAGCTTTCTTT. The encoded protein is CASSAITGLESTEAFF.

The CDR3 spells CASSQVSPRVDGYTF. CDR3 sequence (DNA): TGTGCCAGCAGCCAAGTCTCCCCCAGGGTGGATGGCTACACCTTC. This chain links TRBV3-1 (or the pseudogene TRBV3-2) with TRBJ1-2, with a possible D match to TRBD1 (5 bases). CDR1 is LGHDT and CDR2 is YNNKEL in the germline V gene (reference sequence). CDR3 size: 15 residues. V was cut by 1 base and J by 6 bases, with 15 bases left in between.